These 32 T cell receptor beta chains share one sample of origin, sequenced in a study of blood T cell repertoires in COVID-19. The method was immunoSEQ multiplex PCR; TCRdb's version includes in-frame clones alone and lacks a portion of them. The table records roughly 250,000 clones, 83% of them present only once. Specimen: peripheral blood. These receptors all stem from a man between 35 and 55 years old with active or convalescent COVID-19.

The V and J genes are TRBV7-9 and TRBJ2-7, with TRBD1 identical over 7 bases. The germline V gene has CDR1 SEHNR and CDR2 FQNEAQ (reference sequence). V gave up 4 bases and J gave up 1 base; unmatched junction bases: 4. The CDR3 loop spans 14 amino acids. The CDR3 is CASSWGQSSYEQYF. The CDR3 DNA is TGTGCCAGCAGCTGGGGACAGTCATCCTACGAGCAGTACTTC.

The chain recombines TRBV12-3 or TRBV12-4 with TRBJ2-7; possible D gene TRBD1, 6 bases. Deletions cut 1 base from V and 9 bases from J, with 13 bases between. The CDR3 loop spans 13 amino acids. This CDR3 is CASSLVVRGWQYF. CDR3 sequence (DNA): TGTGCCAGCAGTTTAGTAGTCAGGGGTTGGCAGTACTTC.

The chain couples TRBV24-1 to TRBJ2-1; 12 bases align to TRBD1. Germline-derived CDR1 and CDR2 are KGHDR and SFDVKD. The CDR3 spans 14 residues. J was trimmed by 6 bases and V by 7 bases; bases with no gene match: 3. The DNA of the CDR3 is TGTGCCACCAGCCGGGACAGGGGGCTCAATGAGCAGTTCTTC. Protein: CATSRDRGLNEQFF.

The chain joins TRBV19 to TRBJ1-6; no clear D. The V end lost 7 bases, the J end lost 0 bases, and 10 bases lay between the germline ends. This CDR3 is 15 amino acids long. Germline V CDR1 and CDR2: LNHDA, SQIVND (reference sequence). Here the CDR3 DNA reads TGTGCCAGTAAAGGACTTCCCTCCTATAATTCACCCCTCCACTTT. The encoded protein is CASKGLPSYNSPLHF.

This chain uses TRBV7-8 with TRBJ1-2; TRBD1 aligns across 8 bases. This CDR3 comprises 16 residues. With V trimmed by 6 bases and J by 4 bases, 13 bases remained unmatched. The germline V gene has CDR1 SGHVS and CDR2 FQNEAQ. In nucleotides, the CDR3 is TGTGCCAGCAGTTCAGTTTCCTTTGACAGGGGCTATGGCTACACCTTC. This gives the protein CASSSVSFDRGYGYTF.

V is TRBV10-3 and J is TRBJ1-6; D unclear. CDR3 length: 13 amino acids. The V gene lost 7 bases and the J gene lost 7 bases, with 11 bases spanning the gap. Germline lookup yields CDR1 ENHRY and CDR2 SYGVKD. CDR3 region: CAITQHVNSPLHF. CDR3 nucleotides: TGTGCCATCACCCAACATGTGAATTCACCCCTCCACTTT.

The chain recombines TRBV6-5 with TRBJ1-1, with 7 bases lining up with TRBD1. CDR3 length: 14 amino acids. Germline assignment: CDR1 MNHEY and CDR2 SVGAGI. Trimming took 5 bases from V and 5 from J; bases not matched to a gene: 8. The CDR3 region is CASSKTGIETEAFF. The CDR3 DNA is TGTGCCAGCAGTAAGACAGGGATTGAGACTGAAGCTTTCTTT.

The rearrangement joins TRBV11-1 to TRBJ1-1; D might be TRBD1 (5 bases). The CDR3 spans 11 residues. Germline-derived CDR1 and CDR2 are SGHAT and FQDESV (reference sequence). V lost 7 bases to trimming and J lost 11 bases, with 14 bases between them. Written as DNA, the CDR3 is TGTGCCAGCACTTGGGGGGGTGAGGCTTTCTTT. Translation: CASTWGGEAFF.

This clone was counted a single time. The V call is TRBV30, the J call TRBJ2-1, with TRBD2 matching over 10 bases. J was trimmed by 5 bases and V by 5 bases; bases with no gene match: 12. Germline CDR1 GTSNPN, CDR2 SVGIG (reference sequence). The CDR3 is 16 residues long. The CDR3 spells CAWVHSPSGRNNEQFF. The CDR3 DNA reads TGTGCCTGGGTGCACAGTCCTAGCGGGAGAAACAATGAGCAGTTCTTC.

CDR3 nucleotides: TGTGCCAGCAGCGTGCGGGTGGGGGCTATAAGTGGCTACACCTTC. Translation gives CASSVRVGAISGYTF. The chain recombines TRBV5-5 with TRBJ1-2; tentatively, D is TRBD1 (6 bases). Deletions cut 4 bases from V and 7 bases from J, with 20 bases between. Germline-derived CDR1 and CDR2 are SGHKS and YYEKEE (reference sequence). The CDR3 totals 15 residues.

The V call is TRBV6-2 or TRBV6-3, the J call TRBJ1-1; 9 nucleotides agree with TRBD1. This CDR3 is built from 19 residues. CDR1 is MNHEY and CDR2 is SVGEGT in the germline V gene. The V and J ends lost 0 bases and 5 bases, in that order; junction bases with no gene match: 16. The CDR3, as DNA: TGTGCCAGCAGTTACTCCCAAGTCGGACAGGGGAGAGAAAAAACTGAAGCTTTCTTT. It specifies CASSYSQVGQGREKTEAFF.

The CDR3 loop reads CASSFRQGGDEKLFF. The CDR3 DNA is TGTGCCAGCAGCTTCCGACAGGGTGGCGATGAAAAACTGTTTTTT. This rearrangement joins TRBV5-4 to TRBJ1-4, with 7 bases matching TRBD1. With V trimmed by 2 bases and J by 6 bases, 7 bases remained unmatched. Germline V lookup: CDR1 SGHNT, CDR2 YYREEE (reference sequence). The length of the CDR3 is 15 residues.

The rearrangement uses TRBV9 and TRBJ2-7; D is undetermined. This CDR3 contains 14 residues. CDR1 and CDR2 from the germline V gene are SGDLS and YYNGEE. V lost 0 bases, J lost 0 bases, and 7 bases lay in between. The CDR3 nucleotides read TGTGCCAGCAGCGTAGGGTCGAGCTCCTACGAGCAGTACTTC. It codes for CASSVGSSSYEQYF.

This chain connects TRBV19 to TRBJ1-6; possibly TRBD1 for D (5 bases). Germline-derived CDR1 and CDR2 are LNHDA and SQIVND (reference sequence). The CDR3 consists of 14 residues. V lost 9 bases, J lost 6 bases, and 15 bases lay in between. CDR3 in amino acids: CASADRGLNSPLHF. CDR3 DNA sequence: TGTGCCAGCGCAGACAGAGGCCTTAATTCACCCCTCCACTTT. Variable domain in full (rest from reference TRBV19 and TRBJ1-6): DGGITQSPKYLFRKEGQNVTLSCEQNLNHDAMYWYRQDPGQGLRLIYYSQIVNDFQKGDIAEGYSVSREKKESFPLTVTSAQKNPTAFYLCASADRGLNSPLHFGNGTRLTVT.

V and J are TRBV4-2 and TRBJ2-6; D gene uncertain. The germline gives CDR1 LGHNA, CDR2 YNFKEQ. This CDR3 has 18 residues. Trimming took off 0 bases at V and 0 bases at J, with 12 bases between the two ends. The CDR3 spells CASSQDRLQSSGANVLTF. CDR3 DNA sequence: TGTGCCAGCAGCCAAGACAGGCTTCAAAGCTCTGGGGCCAACGTCCTGACTTTC.

This chain uses TRBV6-6 with TRBJ2-1; a weak D match, TRBD2 (6 bases). V was pared by 5 bases and J by 8 bases, with 10 bases between. The CDR3 is made up of 12 amino acids. Germline CDR1 is MNHNY and CDR2 is SVGAGI (reference sequence). CDR3: CASSKGRHEQFF. The CDR3 nucleotides read TGTGCCAGCAGTAAGGGGAGGCATGAGCAGTTCTTC.

The chain carries TRBV3-1 (or the pseudogene TRBV3-2) and TRBJ1-5, with 10 bases lining up with TRBD1. Germline CDR1 and CDR2: LGHDT and YNNKEL (reference sequence). The CDR3 sequence is 14 residues long. V dropped 3 bases and J dropped 5; count of bases not matched to a gene: 1. The CDR3: CASSHDRGHQPQHF. The DNA for the CDR3 is TGTGCCAGCAGCCACGACAGGGGGCATCAGCCCCAGCATTTT.

About this clone itself: In the same sample, other DNA sequences code for this CDR3. The CDR3 DNA reads TGCGCCAGCAGCCCCGGGACAGAAAATTCACCCCTCCACTTT. It encodes CASSPGTENSPLHF. The chain joins TRBV5-1 to TRBJ1-6; TRBD1 agrees at 7 bases. J was trimmed by 7 bases and V by 4 bases; bases with no gene match: 5. This CDR3 spans 14 amino acids. Germline V lookup: CDR1 SGHRS, CDR2 YFSETQ. Supplemented by reference TRBV5-1 and TRBJ1-6, the full variable domain reads KAGVTQTPRYLIKTRGQQVTLSCSPISGHRSVSWYQQTPGQGLQFLFEYFSETQRNKGNFPGRFSGRQFSNSRSEMNVSTLELGDSALYLCASSPGTENSPLHFGNGTRLTVT.

The chain joins TRBV20-1 to TRBJ2-1; 8 nucleotides align to TRBD1. The V gene end was trimmed by 3 bases and the J gene end by 0 bases; junction bases not matched to a gene: 16. The CDR3 contains 19 residues. The germline CDR1 and CDR2 sequences are DFQATT and SNEGSKA (reference sequence). The CDR3 here is CSASFSAGGPSSSYNEQFF. The DNA of the CDR3 is TGCAGTGCTAGTTTCTCGGCAGGGGGCCCCTCGAGCTCCTACAATGAGCAGTTCTTC.

The V gene is TRBV27, the J gene TRBJ2-5; tentatively, D is TRBD2 (7 bases). The germline gives CDR1 MNHEY, CDR2 SMNVEV (reference sequence). The V gene lost 3 bases and the J gene lost 4 bases, with 9 bases spanning the gap. The CDR3 runs to 13 residues. The chain's CDR3 is CASSFGGAETQYF. Here the CDR3 DNA reads TGTGCCAGCAGTTTTGGGGGGGCAGAGACCCAGTACTTC.

The rearrangement links TRBV5-1 to TRBJ2-2; possibly TRBD2 for D (6 bases). V was shortened by 0 bases and J by 5 bases, with 17 bases between the two germline ends. The CDR3 is made up of 17 amino acids. Germline V lookup: CDR1 SGHRS, CDR2 YFSETQ. CDR3 in DNA: TGCGCCAGCAGCTTGGCCAGTGTGGAGGGCGGGACCGGGGAGCTGTTTTTT. Its translation is CASSLASVEGGTGELFF.

The CDR3: CASSQETTGTGNWFEQFF. CDR3 in DNA: TGCGCCAGCAGCCAAGAAACGACCGGGACAGGGAATTGGTTTGAGCAGTTCTTC. The genes are TRBV4-1 and TRBJ2-1; 9 bases map to TRBD1. CDR1 is MGHRA, CDR2 YSYEKL, per germline. The CDR3 contains 18 residues. V lost 0 bases and J lost 9; bases outside the gene matches: 15.

This clone was counted once. V usage is TRBV5-5 and J usage is TRBJ1-2; a weak D match, TRBD1 (5 bases). Germline lookup yields CDR1 SGHKS and CDR2 YYEKEE (reference sequence). Trimming left V 3 bases short and J 5 bases short, with 11 bases between. CDR3 length: 13 residues. The CDR3 nucleotides read TGTGCCAGCAGCTCGGACGGGGGGTATGGCTACACCTTC. Its translation: CASSSDGGYGYTF.

This chain links TRBV2 with TRBJ2-3, with 13 bases fitting TRBD2. Germline V CDR1 and CDR2: SNHLY, FYNNEI. This CDR3 contains 15 residues. With V trimmed by 6 bases and J by 2 bases, 2 bases remained unmatched. Written as DNA, the CDR3 is TGTGCCAGCAGGGGGACTAGCGGGATCACAGATACGCAGTATTTT. Its protein is CASRGTSGITDTQYF.

This chain connects TRBV11-3 to TRBJ2-7; 7 positions agree with TRBD2. Losses at the gene ends were 1 base for V and 3 bases for J; bases not matched to a gene: 0. The V gene's germline CDR1 is SGHNT and CDR2 YENEEA. This CDR3 has 13 residues. In nucleotides, the CDR3 is TGTGCCAGCAGCTTAGGCGGGAGCTACGAGCAGTACTTC. It encodes CASSLGGSYEQYF.

The V call is TRBV7-2, the J call TRBJ1-2, with D hard to call. This CDR3 has 14 residues. The V and J ends lost 1 base and 4 bases respectively, with 10 bases between them. Per germline, CDR1 SGHTA and CDR2 FQGNSA. The CDR3 reads CASSLVAGGYGYTF. The CDR3 DNA reads as TGTGCCAGCAGCTTAGTTGCGGGTGGCTATGGCTACACCTTC.

The gene calls are TRBV5-8 and TRBJ1-5, with 8 bases identical to TRBD1. V lost 2 bases to trimming and J lost 2 bases; unmatched junction nucleotides: 3. The germline V gene has CDR1 SGHTS and CDR2 YDEGEE. The CDR3 has 15 amino acids. The CDR3 DNA sequence: TGTGCCAGCAGCTTAGGACAGGGAGGCAATCAGCCCCAGCATTTT. Protein product: CASSLGQGGNQPQHF.

The genes are TRBV14 and TRBJ2-5; a weak D match, TRBD2 (5 bases). Germline CDR1 reads SGHDN; CDR2 reads FVKESK. Trimming took 5 bases from V and 1 from J, leaving 17 bases between them. This CDR3 contains 16 residues. CDR3 amino acids: CASSYAGLGPQETQYF. In nucleotides, the CDR3 is TGTGCCAGCAGCTACGCCGGACTTGGGCCCCAAGAGACCCAGTACTTC.

The V and J genes are TRBV5-4 and TRBJ1-6, with 8 bases that match TRBD1. The CDR3 runs 14 residues. V was clipped by 2 bases and J by 7 bases; unmatched bases: 2. The germline CDR1 and CDR2 sequences are SGHNT and YYREEE (reference sequence). In DNA form, the CDR3 reads TGTGCCAGCAGCTTTAGACAGGGGAATTCACCCCTCCACTTT. It specifies CASSFRQGNSPLHF.

The J gene is TRBJ2-1, the V gene TRBV6-2 or TRBV6-3, with 7 bases that match TRBD2. The germline V gene encodes CDR1 MNHEY and CDR2 SVGEGT. This CDR3 comprises 14 residues. The V segment lost 2 bases and the J segment 9 bases; nucleotides outside the gene matches: 7. The CDR3 nucleotides are TGTGCCAGCAGTTACGGGCGGGAGTGGGGTGAGCAGTTCTTC. Its translation: CASSYGREWGEQFF.

About this clone: Other nucleotide sequences from this sample produce the same CDR3. V gene TRBV7-3 combines with J gene TRBJ2-3; D not certain. The CDR3 has 13 residues. Germline values: CDR1 SGHTA, CDR2 FQGTGA. V was pared by 4 bases and J by 0 bases, with 5 bases between. The CDR3 DNA reads TGTGCCAGCAGCTCTCCTAGCACAGATACGCAGTATTTT. Amino acid sequence: CASSSPSTDTQYF.

This chain connects TRBV4-2 to TRBJ2-1; TRBD2 matches 7 bases. Germline CDR1 and CDR2: LGHNA and YNFKEQ. Losses at the gene ends were 2 bases for V and 4 bases for J; bases not matched to a gene: 8. The CDR3 length is 16 residues. The CDR3 region has the DNA TGTGCCAGCAGCCAATTGGGGACGGGGGGTTACAATGAGCAGTTCTTC. Encoded protein: CASSQLGTGGYNEQFF.